Each of the 25 T cell receptor beta chains below was sequenced from the same sample in a study of human T cells and chemical hapten exposure. MiXCR was run by TCRdb on the RACE reads, yielding one entry per CDR3 protein. The table shows roughly 86,000 distinct CDR3 sequences, with roughly a tenth occurring only once. The time point here: patch test 1, 2 weeks after DPC sensitization. Treatment given: therapeutic diphenylcyclopropenone sensitization with weekly scalp DPC. The source was whole blood, collected in connection with sensitization to the hapten diphenylcyclopropenone (DPC). These receptors were collected from a man aged 40-55 years with alopecia areata. Some clones in this sample may be carry-over from other donors' samples.

Many counts were recorded for this clonotype. V is TRBV6-5 and J is TRBJ2-3; D may be TRBD2 (5 bases). Germline V gives CDR1 MNHEY, CDR2 SVGAGI. This CDR3 has 13 residues. Trimming shortened V by 2 bases and J by 6 bases, and 9 bases separated the two germline ends. The CDR3: CASSYPGVDTQYF. CDR3 coding DNA: TGTGCCAGCAGTTACCCCGGGGTGGATACGCAGTATTTT.

At least ten counts were recorded for this clonotype. The V gene is TRBV7-2, the J gene TRBJ1-2, with D hard to call. Germline-derived CDR1 and CDR2 are SGHTA and FQGNSA. Trimming left V 5 bases short and J 3 bases short, with 7 bases between. CDR3 length equals 12 residues. The CDR3 DNA sequence: TGTGCCAGCAGCCGTCTTGACTATGGCTACACCTTC. Translating gives CASSRLDYGYTF.

The chain has TRBV6-5 and TRBJ1-1; TRBD1 is a possible D gene (5 bases). V shed 8 bases and J shed 7 bases, with 14 bases lying between them. Germline V gene sequence: CDR1 MNHEY, CDR2 SVGAGI. This CDR3 is 12 amino acids long. CDR3 in DNA: TGTGCCAGCGGGCGGGACCTACTTGAAGCTTTCTTT. Translated: CASGRDLLEAFF.

There are a few counts of this clonotype. The genes are TRBV3-1 and TRBJ2-3, with 7 bases matching TRBD2. Germline V gene lookup returns CDR1 LGHDT and CDR2 YNNKEL (reference sequence). This CDR3 spans 15 amino acids. The junction had 10 bases not matched to a gene; V was cut back by 4 bases and J by 6 bases. The CDR3 DNA follows: TGTGCCAGCAGCCTAGCGGGCGTCCCACCGGATACGCAGTATTTT. Encoded protein: CASSLAGVPPDTQYF.

This clonotype was found many times. This sequence joins TRBV7-3 and TRBJ1-4; the D is unclear. V lost 0 bases and J 8 bases, leaving 7 bases between the germline ends. The CDR3 has 13 residues. Germline CDR1 reads SGHTA; CDR2 reads FQGTGA. The chain's CDR3 is CASSLTFGEKLFF. Written as DNA, the CDR3 is TGTGCCAGCAGCTTAACGTTCGGGGAAAAACTGTTTTTT.

This clonotype was seen more than once but under ten times. This sequence joins TRBV2 and TRBJ2-6; D possibly uses TRBD1 or TRBD2 (5 bases each). The CDR3 runs to 17 residues. V was clipped by 9 bases and J by 4 bases, with 22 bases between them. The V gene's germline CDR1 is SNHLY and CDR2 FYNNEI. The CDR3 spells CARTRAVDGAGANVLTF. The DNA for the CDR3 is TGTGCCAGGACGAGGGCAGTGGACGGGGCCGGGGCCAACGTCCTGACTTTC.

V gene TRBV18 combines with J gene TRBJ2-1; TRBD2 aligns across 10 bases. The V and J ends lost 6 bases and 6 bases, in that order; junction bases with no gene match: 11. This CDR3 region has 16 residues. CDR1 and CDR2 from the germline V gene are KGHSH and LQKENI. The CDR3 nucleotides read TGTGCCAGCTCGTCCCCGGGGACTAGCGCAGTCAATGAGCAGTTCTTC. This gives the protein CASSSPGTSAVNEQFF.

The chain couples TRBV7-9 to TRBJ2-3; 8 bases align to TRBD2. V lost 0 bases and J lost 2; bases outside the gene matches: 10. CDR3 length: 18 amino acids. From germline, CDR1 is SEHNR and CDR2 FQNEAQ (reference sequence). As DNA, the CDR3 is TGTGCCAGCAGCTTAGCCGGGACTAGTTATTCCAACACAGATACGCAGTATTTT. Its translation: CASSLAGTSYSNTDTQYF.

This clonotype was counted a few times. The rearrangement uses TRBV3-1 and TRBJ2-2; 10 positions agree with TRBD2. Germline values: CDR1 LGHDT, CDR2 YNNKEL (reference sequence). The CDR3 contains 15 residues. The V gene end was trimmed by 4 bases and the J gene end by 3 bases; junction bases not matched to a gene: 2. The chain's CDR3 is CASSRSGRDTGELFF. The CDR3 DNA sequence: TGTGCCAGCAGCCGGAGCGGGAGGGACACCGGGGAGCTGTTTTTT.

This CDR3 reads CASSEQPSSGNTIYF. CDR3 nucleotides: TGTGCCAGCAGTGAACAGCCTTCCTCTGGAAACACCATATATTTT. The gene calls are TRBV6-1 and TRBJ1-3; D is unresolved. This CDR3 region has 15 residues. V dropped 2 bases and J dropped 0 bases, with 8 bases sitting between them. Germline CDR1 and CDR2: MNHNS and SASEGT.

This clonotype has just a few counts. In DNA form, the CDR3 reads TGTGCCAGCAGTTACCGACAGGGTGCCTCTGGGGCCAACGTCCTGACTTTC. Its translation: CASSYRQGASGANVLTF. The J gene is TRBJ2-6, the V gene TRBV6-5, with 7 positions matching TRBD1. CDR1 MNHEY and CDR2 SVGAGI come from the germline V gene. This CDR3 region has 17 residues. Trimming at V came to 2 bases and at J to 0 bases, leaving 4 bases not matched to a gene.

This clonotype has a count of ten or more. This CDR3 is CSVGFDRLLNTEAFF. The CDR3 DNA is TGCAGCGTTGGGTTCGACAGGCTTCTGAACACTGAAGCTTTCTTT. This chain links TRBV29-1 with TRBJ1-1; possible D gene TRBD1, 6 bases. V dropped 4 bases and J dropped 0 bases, with 15 bases sitting between them. Germline CDR1 reads SQVTM; CDR2 reads ANQGSEA. CDR3 length: 15 amino acids.

The genes are TRBV27 and TRBJ2-7; TRBD1 or TRBD2 may be the D gene (5 bases each). The CDR3 has 14 residues. Deletions cut 3 bases from V and 2 bases from J, with 11 bases between. Germline V lookup: CDR1 MNHEY, CDR2 SMNVEV (reference sequence). CDR3 DNA: TGTGCCAGCAGTTTTGGTCTGGGGGCCTACGAGCAGTACTTC. Encoded protein: CASSFGLGAYEQYF.

This clonotype was detected only a few times. The chain joins TRBV19 to TRBJ2-7; 9 bases align to TRBD1. Germline V gene lookup returns CDR1 LNHDA and CDR2 SQIVND (reference sequence). The CDR3 covers 14 residues. The V gene end was trimmed by 3 bases and the J gene end by 2 bases; junction bases not matched to a gene: 2. The CDR3 DNA sequence: TGTGCCAGTAGTATCGGGACAGGGACCTACGAGCAGTACTTC. Translation gives CASSIGTGTYEQYF.

The sample holds a few counts of this clonotype. This chain joins TRBV20-1 and TRBJ2-5; the match to TRBD2 covers 16 bases. Looked up from germline, CDR1 is DFQATT and CDR2 is SNEGSKA (reference sequence). This CDR3 has 17 residues. With 4 bases clipped from V and 5 bases from J, the junction kept 10 bases outside the gene matches. CDR3 region: CSATPGLAGGGGETQYF. DNA of the CDR3: TGCAGTGCTACGCCGGGACTAGCGGGAGGGGGGGGCGAGACCCAGTACTTC.

This clonotype was recorded a few times. This sequence joins TRBV4-1 and TRBJ2-7, with 8 nucleotides matching TRBD2. Per germline, CDR1 MGHRA and CDR2 YSYEKL. V dropped 0 bases and J dropped 5; count of bases not matched to a gene: 12. The CDR3 spans 17 residues. The CDR3 is CASSQDRAARGAHEQYV. For the CDR3, the DNA is TGCGCCAGCAGCCAAGACAGGGCCGCGCGGGGGGCCCACGAGCAGTACGTC.

The chain links TRBV28 to TRBJ1-1; D is ambiguous. V was clipped by 4 bases and J by 10 bases, with 19 bases between them. The length of the CDR3 is 14 residues. CDR1 is MDHEN, CDR2 SYDVKM, per germline. CDR3 coding DNA: TGTGCCAGCAGTTACCTATCAGGTAGTGGTTTAGCTTTCTTT. It is translated as CASSYLSGSGLAFF.

The table lists this clonotype with a count of one. The V gene is TRBV30, the J gene TRBJ1-2; D unresolved. Between the trimmed V and J ends, which lost 1 base and 3 bases, there was a span of 9 bases. CDR3 length equals 13 residues. Germline V lookup: CDR1 GTSNPN, CDR2 SVGIG (reference sequence). The CDR3 loop is CAWSDSYDYGYTF. In DNA, the CDR3 is TGTGCCTGGAGTGACAGTTATGACTATGGCTACACCTTC. The variable domain in full, with the rest retrieved from reference TRBV30 and TRBJ1-2, is SQTIHQWPATLVQPVGSPLSLECTVEGTSNPNLYWYRQAAGRGLQLLFYSVGIGQISSEVPQNLSASRPQDRQFILSSKKLLLSDSGFYLCAWSDSYDYGYTFGSGTRLTVV.

The table lists this clonotype with a few counts. Written as DNA, the CDR3 is TGTGCCTGGAGTGTACGTGGGGGGCCTGGGGCCAACGTCCTGACTTTC. It translates to CAWSVRGGPGANVLTF. This chain uses TRBV30 with TRBJ2-6, with D perhaps given as TRBD1 or TRBD2 (6 bases each). Trimming stripped 0 bases from V and 2 bases from J, with 11 bases between. The germline gives CDR1 GTSNPN, CDR2 SVGIG (reference sequence). The CDR3 sequence is 16 residues long.

This clonotype was found many times. The chain uses TRBV29-1 and TRBJ2-2; D remains ambiguous. The length of the CDR3 is 10 residues. Germline CDR1 is SQVTM and CDR2 is ANQGSEA. V was pared by 5 bases and J by 5 bases, with 3 bases between. CDR3 protein: CSVSTGELFF. The CDR3 nucleotides are TGCAGCGTTTCAACCGGGGAGCTGTTTTTT.

This clonotype was seen repeatedly, ten times or more. V usage is TRBV6-6 and J usage is TRBJ1-5, with a possible D match to TRBD1 (6 bases). The germline V gene encodes CDR1 MNHNY and CDR2 SVGAGI (reference sequence). V lost 8 bases to trimming and J lost 0 bases, with 17 bases between them. The CDR3 totals 16 residues. The CDR3 nucleotides read TGTGCCAGCCGGGACTTCAGGGGAGATAGCAATCAGCCCCAGCATTTT. This translates into CASRDFRGDSNQPQHF.

The V gene is TRBV10-3, the J gene TRBJ2-5, with a tentative D call TRBD1 (6 bases). CDR3 length: 13 amino acids. Trimming shortened V by 8 bases and J by 4 bases, and 14 bases separated the two germline ends. The V gene's germline CDR1 is ENHRY and CDR2 SYGVKD. The CDR3 DNA reads as TGTGCCATCGGAGAAACAGGGCCAGAGACCCAGTACTTC. Translation gives CAIGETGPETQYF.

A few counts support this clonotype. The chain couples TRBV20-1 to TRBJ2-7; TRBD1 matches at 8 bases. The CDR3 runs 13 residues. The V gene's germline CDR1 is DFQATT and CDR2 SNEGSKA (reference sequence). V shed 8 bases, J shed 6 bases, and the junction held 12 bases outside the gene matches. The DNA of the CDR3 is TGCAGTCGAGTCCCGGGACAGGAGACCGAGCAGTACTTC. Its translation: CSRVPGQETEQYF.

The sample holds many counts of this clonotype. The rearrangement uses TRBV12-3 or TRBV12-4 and TRBJ1-2, with D possibly matching TRBD1 (6 bases). This CDR3 region has 13 residues. V lost 0 bases and J 8 bases, leaving 10 bases between the germline ends. This chain's CDR3 is CASSLAGGPGYTF. CDR3 DNA sequence: TGTGCCAGCAGTTTAGCTGGGGGGCCAGGCTACACCTTC.

The genes are TRBV6-4 and TRBJ1-1, with unresolved D. Germline CDR1 reads MRHNA; CDR2 reads SNTAGT. The CDR3 has 13 residues. V lost 6 bases to trimming and J lost 4 bases, with 12 bases between them. CDR3 nucleotides: TGTGCCAGCAGCCGAGGGTTTGGCACTGAAGCTTTCTTT. Protein: CASSRGFGTEAFF.